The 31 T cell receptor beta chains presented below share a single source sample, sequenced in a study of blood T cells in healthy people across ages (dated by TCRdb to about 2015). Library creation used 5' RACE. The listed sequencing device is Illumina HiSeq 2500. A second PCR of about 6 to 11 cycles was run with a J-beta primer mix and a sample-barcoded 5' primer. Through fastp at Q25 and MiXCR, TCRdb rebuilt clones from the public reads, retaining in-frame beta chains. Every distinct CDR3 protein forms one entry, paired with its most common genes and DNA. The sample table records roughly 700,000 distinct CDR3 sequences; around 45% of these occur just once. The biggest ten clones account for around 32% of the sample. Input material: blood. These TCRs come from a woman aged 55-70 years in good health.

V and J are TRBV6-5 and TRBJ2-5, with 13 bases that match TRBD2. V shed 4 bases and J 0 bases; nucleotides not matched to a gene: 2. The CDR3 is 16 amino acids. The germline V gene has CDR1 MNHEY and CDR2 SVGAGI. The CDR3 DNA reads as TGTGCCAGCAGTTTGACTAGCGGGAGGAACCAAGAGACCCAGTACTTC. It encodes CASSLTSGRNQETQYF.

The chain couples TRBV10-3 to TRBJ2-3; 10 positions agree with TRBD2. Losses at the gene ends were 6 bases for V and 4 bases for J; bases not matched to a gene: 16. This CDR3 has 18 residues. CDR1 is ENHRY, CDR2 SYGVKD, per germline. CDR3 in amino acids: CAIRGSGRVPLGADTQYF. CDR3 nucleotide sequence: TGTGCCATCAGGGGGAGCGGGAGGGTGCCCCTCGGCGCAGATACGCAGTATTTT.

The CDR3: CASSSMGQGTNEQFF. In nucleotides, the CDR3 is TGTGCCAGCAGCTCGATGGGACAGGGGACCAATGAGCAGTTCTTC. This chain links TRBV7-3 with TRBJ2-1; TRBD1 matches at 10 bases. The V gene's germline CDR1 is SGHTA and CDR2 FQGTGA. With 4 bases clipped from V and 6 bases from J, the junction kept 6 bases outside the gene matches. The CDR3 covers 15 residues.

The CDR3: CSVSTGGLDEQFF. The CDR3 nucleotides read TGCAGCGTCTCGACAGGGGGCCTTGACGAGCAGTTCTTC. J is TRBJ2-1 and V is TRBV29-1, with TRBD1 identical over 10 bases. Per the germline V gene, CDR1 is SQVTM and CDR2 is ANQGSEA. CDR3 length: 13 amino acids. J lost 10 bases, V lost 6 bases, and 9 bases had no gene match.

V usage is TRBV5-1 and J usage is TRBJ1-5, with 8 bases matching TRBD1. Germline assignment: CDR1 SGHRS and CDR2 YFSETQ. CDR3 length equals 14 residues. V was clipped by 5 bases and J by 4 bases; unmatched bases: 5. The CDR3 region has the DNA TGCGCCAGCAGTGAAGGACAGGGAAATCAGCCCCAGCATTTT. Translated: CASSEGQGNQPQHF.

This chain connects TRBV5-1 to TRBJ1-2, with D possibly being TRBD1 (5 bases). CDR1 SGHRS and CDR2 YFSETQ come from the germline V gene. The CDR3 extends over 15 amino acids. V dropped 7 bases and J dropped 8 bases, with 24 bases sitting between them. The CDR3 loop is CASGLAGTPARGYTF. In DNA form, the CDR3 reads TGCGCCAGCGGTTTGGCTGGGACTCCTGCGAGGGGCTACACCTTC. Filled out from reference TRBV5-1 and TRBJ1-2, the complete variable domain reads KAGVTQTPRYLIKTRGQQVTLSCSPISGHRSVSWYQQTPGQGLQFLFEYFSETQRNKGNFPGRFSGRQFSNSRSEMNVSTLELGDSALYLCASGLAGTPARGYTFGSGTRLTVV.

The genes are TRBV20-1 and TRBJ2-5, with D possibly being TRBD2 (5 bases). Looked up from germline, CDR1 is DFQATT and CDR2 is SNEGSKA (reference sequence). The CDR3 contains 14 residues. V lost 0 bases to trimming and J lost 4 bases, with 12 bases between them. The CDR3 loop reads CSARDLALAETQYF. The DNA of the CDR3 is TGCAGTGCTAGAGACTTAGCGCTAGCAGAGACCCAGTACTTC.

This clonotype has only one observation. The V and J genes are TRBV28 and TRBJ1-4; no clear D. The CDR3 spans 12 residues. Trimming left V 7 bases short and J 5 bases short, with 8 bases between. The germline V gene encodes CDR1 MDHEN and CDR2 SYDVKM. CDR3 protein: CASTRQNEKLFF. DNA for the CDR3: TGTGCCAGCACCAGACAAAATGAAAAACTGTTTTTT.

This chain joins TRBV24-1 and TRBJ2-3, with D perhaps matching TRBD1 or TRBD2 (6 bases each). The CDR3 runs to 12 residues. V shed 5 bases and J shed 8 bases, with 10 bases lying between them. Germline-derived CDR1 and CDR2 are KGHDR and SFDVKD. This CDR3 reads CATSGWGATQYF. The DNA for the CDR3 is TGTGCCACCAGTGGGTGGGGGGCTACGCAGTATTTT.

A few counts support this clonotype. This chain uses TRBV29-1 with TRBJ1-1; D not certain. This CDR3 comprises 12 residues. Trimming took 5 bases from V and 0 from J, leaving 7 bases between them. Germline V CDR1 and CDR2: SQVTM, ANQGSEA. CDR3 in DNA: TGCAGCGTTACGACATTGAACACTGAAGCTTTCTTT. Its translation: CSVTTLNTEAFF.

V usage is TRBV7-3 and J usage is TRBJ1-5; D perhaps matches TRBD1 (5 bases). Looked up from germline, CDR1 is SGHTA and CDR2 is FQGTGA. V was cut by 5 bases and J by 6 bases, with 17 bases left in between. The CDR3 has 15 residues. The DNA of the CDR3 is TGTGCCAGCAGCGAAAGGGCGCAGGGCGGTCAGCCCCAGCATTTT. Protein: CASSERAQGGQPQHF.

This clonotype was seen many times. CDR3 loop: CASSQEIYINEKLFF. Here the CDR3 DNA reads TGCGCCAGCAGCCAAGAGATATACATTAATGAAAAACTGTTTTTT. The chain carries TRBV4-3 and TRBJ1-4; D unclear. V gave up 0 bases and J gave up 4 bases, with 9 bases separating them. CDR1 LGHNA and CDR2 YSLEER come from the germline V gene. The CDR3 totals 15 residues.

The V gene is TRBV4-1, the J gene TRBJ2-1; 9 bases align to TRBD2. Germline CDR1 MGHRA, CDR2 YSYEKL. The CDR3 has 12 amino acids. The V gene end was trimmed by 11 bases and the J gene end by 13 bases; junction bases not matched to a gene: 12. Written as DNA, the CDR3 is TGCGCCGCGGGACTAGCCTTAATGGATCAGTTCTTC. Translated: CAAGLALMDQFF.

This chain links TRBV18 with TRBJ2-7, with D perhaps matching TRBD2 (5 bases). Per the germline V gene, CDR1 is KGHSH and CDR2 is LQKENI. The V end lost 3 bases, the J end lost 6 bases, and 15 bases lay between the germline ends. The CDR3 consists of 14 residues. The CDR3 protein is CASSPIGKDVEQYF. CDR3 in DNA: TGTGCCAGCTCACCTATCGGGAAAGACGTCGAGCAGTACTTC.

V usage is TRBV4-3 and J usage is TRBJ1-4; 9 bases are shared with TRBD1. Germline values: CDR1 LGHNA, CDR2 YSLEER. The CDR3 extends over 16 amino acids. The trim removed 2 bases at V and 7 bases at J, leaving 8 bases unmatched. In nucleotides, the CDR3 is TGCGCCAGCAGCCAACGGACAGGGGCGGGAGGTGAAAAACTGTTTTTT. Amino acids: CASSQRTGAGGEKLFF.

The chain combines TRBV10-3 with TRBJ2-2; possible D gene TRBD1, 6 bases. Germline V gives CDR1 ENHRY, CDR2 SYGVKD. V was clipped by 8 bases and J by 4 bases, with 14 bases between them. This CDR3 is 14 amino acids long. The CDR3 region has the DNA TGTGCCATCGAGACTGGACAGAGCACCGGGGAGCTGTTTTTT. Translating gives CAIETGQSTGELFF.

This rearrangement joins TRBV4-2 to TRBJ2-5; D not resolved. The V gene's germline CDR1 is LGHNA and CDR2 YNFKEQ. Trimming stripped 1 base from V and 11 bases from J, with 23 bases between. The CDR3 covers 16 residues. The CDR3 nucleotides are TGTGCCAGCAGCCAAGCGGCACCGCTCGAGAACAATGAGCAGTACTTC. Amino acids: CASSQAAPLENNEQYF.

The CDR3 sequence: CSVGTDKNTEAFF. For the CDR3, the DNA is TGCAGCGTGGGGACAGACAAGAACACTGAAGCTTTCTTT. This chain joins TRBV29-1 and TRBJ1-1, with 7 positions matching TRBD1. This CDR3 has 13 residues. Germline CDR1 and CDR2: SQVTM and ANQGSEA. V was clipped by 6 bases and J by 1 base; unmatched bases: 5.

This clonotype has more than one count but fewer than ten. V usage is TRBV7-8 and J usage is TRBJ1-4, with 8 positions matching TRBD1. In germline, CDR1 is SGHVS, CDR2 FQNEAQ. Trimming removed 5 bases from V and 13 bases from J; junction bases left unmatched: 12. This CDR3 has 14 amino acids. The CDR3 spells CASSLRTGRGGLFF. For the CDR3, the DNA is TGTGCCAGCAGCCTGCGGACAGGGCGAGGGGGACTGTTTTTT.

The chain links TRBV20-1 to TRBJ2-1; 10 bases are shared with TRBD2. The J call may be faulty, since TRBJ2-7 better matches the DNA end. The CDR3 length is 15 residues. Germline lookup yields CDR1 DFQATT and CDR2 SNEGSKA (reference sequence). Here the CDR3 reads CSARDSGRHYNEQYF. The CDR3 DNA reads TGCAGTGCTAGAGATAGCGGGAGGCATTACAATGAGCAGTACTTC.

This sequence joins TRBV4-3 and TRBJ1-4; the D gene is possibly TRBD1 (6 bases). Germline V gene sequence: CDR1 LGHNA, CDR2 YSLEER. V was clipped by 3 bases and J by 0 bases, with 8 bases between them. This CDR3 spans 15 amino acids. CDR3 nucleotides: TGCGCCAGCAGCCAGGGACACCCAACTAATGAAAAACTGTTTTTT. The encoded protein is CASSQGHPTNEKLFF.

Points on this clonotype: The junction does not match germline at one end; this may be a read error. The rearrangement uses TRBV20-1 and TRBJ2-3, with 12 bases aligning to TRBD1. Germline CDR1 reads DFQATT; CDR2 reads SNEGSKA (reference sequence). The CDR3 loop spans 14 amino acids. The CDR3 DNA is TGCAGTGCAACCGGGACAGGGGGCACCGATACGCAGTATTTT. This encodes CSATGTGGTDTQYF.

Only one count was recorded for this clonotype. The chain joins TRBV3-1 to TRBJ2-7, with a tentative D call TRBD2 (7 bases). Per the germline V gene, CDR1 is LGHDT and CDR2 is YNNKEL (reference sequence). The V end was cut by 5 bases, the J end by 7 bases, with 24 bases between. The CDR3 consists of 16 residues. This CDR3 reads CASSYWGMREGGEQYF. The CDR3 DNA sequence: TGTGCCAGCAGCTACTGGGGGATGAGGGAGGGGGGGGAGCAGTACTTC.

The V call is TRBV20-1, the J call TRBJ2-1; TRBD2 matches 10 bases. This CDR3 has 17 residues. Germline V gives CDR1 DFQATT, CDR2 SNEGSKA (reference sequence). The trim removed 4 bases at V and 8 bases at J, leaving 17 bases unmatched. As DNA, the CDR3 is TGCAGTGCTACTGGGGGGGCTAGCGGGAGTACTGGTGATGAGCAGTTCTTC. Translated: CSATGGASGSTGDEQFF.

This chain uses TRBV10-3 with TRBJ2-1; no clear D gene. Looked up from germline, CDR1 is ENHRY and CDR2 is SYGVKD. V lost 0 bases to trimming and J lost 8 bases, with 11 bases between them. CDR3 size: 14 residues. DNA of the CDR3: TGTGCCATCAGTGAGTCGGCTTCCCTCGATGAGCAGTTCTTC. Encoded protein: CAISESASLDEQFF.

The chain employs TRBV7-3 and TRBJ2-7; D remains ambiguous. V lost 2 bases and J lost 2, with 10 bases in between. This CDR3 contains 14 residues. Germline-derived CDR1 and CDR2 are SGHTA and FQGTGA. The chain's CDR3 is CASSLGPNAYEQYF. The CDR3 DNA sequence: TGTGCCAGCAGCTTAGGACCGAACGCCTACGAGCAGTACTTC.

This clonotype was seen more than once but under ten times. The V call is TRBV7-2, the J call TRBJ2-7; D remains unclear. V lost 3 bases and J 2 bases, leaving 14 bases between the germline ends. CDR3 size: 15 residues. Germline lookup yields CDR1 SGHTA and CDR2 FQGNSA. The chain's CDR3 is CASSFRANNPYEQYF. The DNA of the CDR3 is TGTGCCAGCAGCTTCCGGGCAAATAATCCCTACGAGCAGTACTTC.

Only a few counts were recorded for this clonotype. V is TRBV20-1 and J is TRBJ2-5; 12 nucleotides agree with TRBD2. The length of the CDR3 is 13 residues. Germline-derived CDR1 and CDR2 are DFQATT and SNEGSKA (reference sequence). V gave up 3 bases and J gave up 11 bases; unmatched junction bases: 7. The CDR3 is CSARTSGSREQYF. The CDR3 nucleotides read TGCAGTGCTAGGACTAGCGGGAGCCGGGAGCAGTACTTC.

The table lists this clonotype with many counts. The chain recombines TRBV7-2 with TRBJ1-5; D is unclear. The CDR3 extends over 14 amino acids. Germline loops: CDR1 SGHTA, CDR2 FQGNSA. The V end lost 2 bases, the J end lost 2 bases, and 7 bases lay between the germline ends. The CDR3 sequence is CASSLRRGNQPQHF. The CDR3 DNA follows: TGTGCCAGCAGCTTAAGGAGAGGCAATCAGCCCCAGCATTTT.

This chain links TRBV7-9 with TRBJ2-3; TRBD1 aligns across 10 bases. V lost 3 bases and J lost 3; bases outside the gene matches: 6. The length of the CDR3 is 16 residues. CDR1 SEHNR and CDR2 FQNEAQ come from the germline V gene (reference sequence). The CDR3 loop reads CASSFPRDRGTDTQYF. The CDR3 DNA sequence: TGTGCCAGCAGCTTTCCCCGGGACAGGGGTACAGATACGCAGTATTTT. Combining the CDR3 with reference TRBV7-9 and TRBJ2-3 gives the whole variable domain DTGVSQNPRHKITKRGQNVTFRCDPISEHNRLYWYRQTLGQGPEFLTYFQNEAQLEKSRLLSDRFSAERPKGSFSTLEIQRTEQGDSAMYLCASSFPRDRGTDTQYFGPGTRLTVL.

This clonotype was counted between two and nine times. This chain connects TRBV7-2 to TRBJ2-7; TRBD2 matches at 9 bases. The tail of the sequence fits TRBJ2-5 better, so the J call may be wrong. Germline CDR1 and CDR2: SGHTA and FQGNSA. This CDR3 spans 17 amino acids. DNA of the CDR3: TGTGCCAGCAGCTTAGTCGGTTTGGCTAGCGGGGAAGAGACCCAGTACTTC. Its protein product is CASSLVGLASGEETQYF.